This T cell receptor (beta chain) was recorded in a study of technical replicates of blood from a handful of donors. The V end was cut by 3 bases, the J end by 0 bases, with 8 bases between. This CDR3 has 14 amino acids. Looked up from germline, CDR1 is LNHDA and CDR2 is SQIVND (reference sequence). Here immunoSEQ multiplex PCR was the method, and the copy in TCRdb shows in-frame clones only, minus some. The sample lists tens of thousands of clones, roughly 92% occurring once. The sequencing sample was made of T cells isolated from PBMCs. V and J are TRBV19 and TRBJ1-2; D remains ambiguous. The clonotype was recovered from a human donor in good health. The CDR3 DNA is TGTGCCAGTAGTATGAGAATGGCTAACTATGGCTACACCTTC. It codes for CASSMRMANYGYTF.